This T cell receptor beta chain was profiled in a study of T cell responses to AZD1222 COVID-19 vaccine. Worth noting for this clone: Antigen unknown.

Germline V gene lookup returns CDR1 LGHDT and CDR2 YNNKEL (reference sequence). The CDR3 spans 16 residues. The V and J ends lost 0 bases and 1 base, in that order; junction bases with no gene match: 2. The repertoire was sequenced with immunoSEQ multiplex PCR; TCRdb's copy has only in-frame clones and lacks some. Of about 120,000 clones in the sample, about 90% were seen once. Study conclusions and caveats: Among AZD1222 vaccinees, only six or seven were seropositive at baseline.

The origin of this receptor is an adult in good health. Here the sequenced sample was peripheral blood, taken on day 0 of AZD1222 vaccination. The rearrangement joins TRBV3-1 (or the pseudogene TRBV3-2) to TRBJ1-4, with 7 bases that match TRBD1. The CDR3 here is CASSQDWTGTNEKLFF. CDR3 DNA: TGTGCCAGCAGCCAAGATTGGACAGGAACTAATGAAAAACTGTTTTTT.